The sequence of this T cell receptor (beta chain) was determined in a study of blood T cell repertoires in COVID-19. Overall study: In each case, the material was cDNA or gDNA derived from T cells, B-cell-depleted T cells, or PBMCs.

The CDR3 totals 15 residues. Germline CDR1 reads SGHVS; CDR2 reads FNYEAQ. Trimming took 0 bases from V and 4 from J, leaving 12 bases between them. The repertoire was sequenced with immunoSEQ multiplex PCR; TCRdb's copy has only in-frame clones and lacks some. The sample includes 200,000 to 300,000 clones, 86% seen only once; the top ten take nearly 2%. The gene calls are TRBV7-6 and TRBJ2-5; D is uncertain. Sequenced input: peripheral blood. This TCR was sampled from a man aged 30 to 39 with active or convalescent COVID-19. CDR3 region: CASSLAGWSLETQYF. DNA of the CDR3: TGTGCCAGCAGCTTAGCGGGTTGGAGTTTAGAGACCCAGTACTTC.